The rows below give T cell receptor beta chains drawn from one sample of a study of OX40 agonist ivuxolimab in advanced cancers. Libraries were prepared by immunoSEQ multiplex PCR; TCRdb keeps only in-frame clonotypes and omits some of them. Found here are 70,000 to 85,000 clones, roughly 80% of them singletons; the top ten hold 5.5% to 7%. The input for sequencing was CD4+ or CD8+ T cells sorted from blood, taken in a trial of the OX40 agonist ivuxolimab. All receptors come from an adult with an advanced solid tumor such as melanoma, head and neck, liver or kidney cancer. Each CDR3 is given with its conserved first and last residue. Each record gives: CDR3 protein, CDR3 DNA, CDR3 length, J gene, V gene, clone size, D gene. D genes are given only for firm matches. Size is omitted from some rows. Given values are once, few, many or a class for expanded clones.

CDR3aa: CASSLVPGAANTGELFF
CDR3nt: TGCGCCAGCAGCTTGGTGCCCGGGGCTGCGAACACCGGGGAGCTGTTTTTT
len: 17
j_gene: TRBJ2-2
v_gene: TRBV5-1
abundance: .
d_gene: .

CDR3aa: CASSLSFRGRGLDGYTF
CDR3nt: TGTGCCAGCAGTTTATCATTCCGTGGCAGGGGGCTCGATGGCTACACCTTC
len: 17
j_gene: TRBJ1-2
v_gene: TRBV27
abundance: .
d_gene: TRBD1

CDR3aa: CASRSGRGTEAFF
CDR3nt: TGTGCAAGTCGCTCGGGCAGGGGGACTGAAGCTTTCTTT
len: 13
j_gene: TRBJ1-1
v_gene: TRBV12-2
abundance: .
d_gene: .

CDR3aa: CASSLSPGGLWNEQFF
CDR3nt: TGTGCCAGCAGCTTATCTCCGGGAGGGCTTTGGAATGAGCAGTTCTTC
len: 16
j_gene: TRBJ2-1
v_gene: TRBV7-9
abundance: .
d_gene: TRBD2

CDR3aa: CSVEDWGPSGGYTF
CDR3nt: TGCAGCGTTGAAGATTGGGGACCCTCGGGTGGCTACACCTTC
len: 14
j_gene: TRBJ1-2
v_gene: TRBV29-1
abundance: .
d_gene: .

CDR3aa: CASSTDPGQPQHF
CDR3nt: TGTGCCAGCTCAACGGACCCGGGGCAGCCCCAGCATTTT
len: 13
j_gene: TRBJ1-5
v_gene: TRBV18
abundance: .
d_gene: .

CDR3aa: CASTRGGLNEQFF
CDR3nt: TGTGCCAGCACCCGGGGGGGCCTCAATGAGCAGTTCTTC
len: 13
j_gene: TRBJ2-1
v_gene: TRBV5-6
abundance: .
d_gene: TRBD2

CDR3aa: CASSTGTLTNEKLFF
CDR3nt: TGTGCCAGCAGCACCGGGACTTTAACTAATGAAAAACTGTTTTTT
len: 15
j_gene: TRBJ1-4
v_gene: TRBV9
abundance: .
d_gene: .

CDR3aa: CASSFASGDNEQFF
CDR3nt: TGTGCCAGCAGTTTTGCTAGCGGGGACAATGAGCAGTTCTTC
len: 14
j_gene: TRBJ2-1
v_gene: TRBV27
abundance: .
d_gene: TRBD2

CDR3aa: CASSLEGGRGAGNTIYF
CDR3nt: TGTGCCAGCAGCTTAGAAGGTGGCAGGGGGGCTGGAAACACCATATATTTT
len: 17
j_gene: TRBJ1-3
v_gene: TRBV7-2
abundance: .
d_gene: TRBD1

CDR3aa: CASSQEPTPYNEQFF
CDR3nt: TGTGCCAGCAGCCAAGAGCCCACCCCCTACAATGAGCAGTTCTTC
len: 15
j_gene: TRBJ2-1
v_gene: TRBV4-2
abundance: .
d_gene: .

CDR3aa: CASNHRTGANTEAFF
CDR3nt: TGCGCCAGCAACCATCGGACAGGAGCGAACACTGAAGCTTTCTTT
len: 15
j_gene: TRBJ1-1
v_gene: TRBV5-1
abundance: .
d_gene: TRBD1

CDR3aa: CASSRWTGGVYNEQFF
CDR3nt: TGTGCCAGCAGCAGATGGACAGGGGGGGTTTACAATGAGCAGTTCTTC
len: 16
j_gene: TRBJ2-1
v_gene: TRBV7-9
abundance: .
d_gene: TRBD1

CDR3aa: CAWSLNYGYTF
CDR3nt: TGTGCCTGGAGTTTGAACTATGGCTACACCTTC
len: 11
j_gene: TRBJ1-2
v_gene: TRBV30
abundance: .
d_gene: .

CDR3aa: CASNDLGGQPQHF
CDR3nt: TGTGCCAGCAATGACTTAGGGGGTCAGCCCCAGCATTTT
len: 13
j_gene: TRBJ1-5
v_gene: TRBV28
abundance: .
d_gene: .

CDR3aa: CAISDGTGSGTDTQYF
CDR3nt: TGTGCCATCAGTGACGGGACAGGGTCGGGGACAGATACGCAGTATTTT
len: 16
j_gene: TRBJ2-3
v_gene: TRBV10-3
abundance: .
d_gene: TRBD1

CDR3aa: CASSPRIPGANVLTF
CDR3nt: TGTGCCAGCAGCCCAAGAATCCCCGGGGCCAACGTCCTGACTTTC
len: 15
j_gene: TRBJ2-6
v_gene: TRBV5-5
abundance: .
d_gene: .

CDR3aa: CASSIGGRASETQYF
CDR3nt: TGTGCCAGTAGTATAGGCGGGAGGGCCTCCGAGACCCAGTACTTC
len: 15
j_gene: TRBJ2-5
v_gene: TRBV19
abundance: .
d_gene: TRBD2

CDR3aa: CASSWSAGANEQFF
CDR3nt: TGTGCCAGCAGCTGGTCGGCGGGGGCCAATGAGCAGTTCTTC
len: 14
j_gene: TRBJ2-1
v_gene: TRBV7-9
abundance: .
d_gene: .

CDR3aa: CASSWYTGELFF
CDR3nt: TGTGCCAGCAGCTGGTACACCGGGGAGCTGTTTTTT
len: 12
j_gene: TRBJ2-2
v_gene: TRBV13
abundance: once
d_gene: .

CDR3aa: CASSERKGARGANVLTF
CDR3nt: TGTGCCAGCAGTGAAAGAAAGGGGGCGAGGGGGGCCAACGTCCTGACTTTC
len: 17
j_gene: TRBJ2-6
v_gene: TRBV2
abundance: .
d_gene: TRBD1

CDR3aa: CASSIDQAGAYIMNTEAFF
CDR3nt: TGTGCCAGTAGTATAGATCAGGCAGGGGCTTATATCATGAACACTGAAGCTTTCTTT
len: 19
j_gene: TRBJ1-1
v_gene: TRBV19
abundance: .
d_gene: .

CDR3aa: CASSNRQNPGQGSYGYTF
CDR3nt: TGTGCCAGCAGTAATCGACAAAACCCGGGACAGGGAAGCTATGGCTACACCTTC
len: 18
j_gene: TRBJ1-2
v_gene: TRBV27
abundance: .
d_gene: TRBD1

CDR3aa: CASSEPRRRTPAFF
CDR3nt: TGTGCCAGCAGTGAACCTAGGAGGCGGACTCCAGCTTTCTTT
len: 14
j_gene: TRBJ1-1
v_gene: TRBV6-1
abundance: .
d_gene: .

CDR3aa: CASGTGGFAGNTIYF
CDR3nt: TGTGCCAGTGGGACAGGGGGCTTTGCTGGAAACACCATATATTTT
len: 15
j_gene: TRBJ1-3
v_gene: TRBV19
abundance: .
d_gene: TRBD1

CDR3aa: CASSESNTEAFF
CDR3nt: TGTGCCAGCAGTGAATCTAACACTGAAGCTTTCTTT
len: 12
j_gene: TRBJ1-1
v_gene: TRBV2
abundance: .
d_gene: .

CDR3aa: CASSTVGPEVSPLHF
CDR3nt: TGTGCCAGCAGTACGGTGGGGCCGGAGGTTTCACCCCTCCACTTT
len: 15
j_gene: TRBJ1-6
v_gene: TRBV27
abundance: .
d_gene: .

CDR3aa: CATSRRRTGTGYGYTF
CDR3nt: TGTGCCACCAGCAGACGCCGGACAGGGACTGGATATGGCTACACCTTC
len: 16
j_gene: TRBJ1-2
v_gene: TRBV15
abundance: .
d_gene: TRBD1

CDR3aa: CASSLWTGELFF
CDR3nt: TGTGCCAGCAGCTTGTGGACCGGGGAGCTGTTTTTT
len: 12
j_gene: TRBJ2-2
v_gene: TRBV5-5
abundance: .
d_gene: .

CDR3aa: CASSLGLAARQETQYF
CDR3nt: TGTGCCAGCAGCCTCGGACTAGCGGCACGGCAAGAGACCCAGTACTTC
len: 16
j_gene: TRBJ2-5
v_gene: TRBV7-2
abundance: .
d_gene: TRBD2

CDR3aa: CASSFTRDPGDIQYF
CDR3nt: TGTGCCAGCAGCTTTACCCGGGACCCTGGGGACATTCAGTACTTC
len: 15
j_gene: TRBJ2-4
v_gene: TRBV7-2
abundance: few
d_gene: .

CDR3aa: CASSKRGGTGPEQYF
CDR3nt: TGTGCCAGTAGTAAACGGGGCGGGACAGGTCCCGAGCAGTACTTC
len: 15
j_gene: TRBJ2-7
v_gene: TRBV19
abundance: .
d_gene: TRBD1

CDR3aa: CASTKNRGPGTEAFF
CDR3nt: TGTGCCAGCACCAAAAACAGGGGGCCAGGCACTGAAGCTTTCTTT
len: 15
j_gene: TRBJ1-1
v_gene: TRBV28
abundance: .
d_gene: TRBD1

CDR3aa: CAISVGGSGSPQYF
CDR3nt: TGTGCCATCAGTGTCGGCGGGAGTGGTTCTCCGCAGTATTTT
len: 14
j_gene: TRBJ2-3
v_gene: TRBV10-3
abundance: .
d_gene: TRBD2

CDR3aa: CATNFGTATYEQYF
CDR3nt: TGTGCCACCAATTTTGGGACAGCAACCTACGAGCAGTACTTC
len: 14
j_gene: TRBJ2-7
v_gene: TRBV28
abundance: .
d_gene: TRBD1

CDR3aa: CAWSVRQGNIQYF
CDR3nt: TGTGCCTGGAGTGTACGTCAGGGAAACATTCAGTACTTC
len: 13
j_gene: TRBJ2-4
v_gene: TRBV30
abundance: once
d_gene: .

CDR3aa: CASSKDGINQPQHF
CDR3nt: TGTGCCAGTAGTAAGGACGGGATTAATCAGCCCCAGCATTTT
len: 14
j_gene: TRBJ1-5
v_gene: TRBV19
abundance: .
d_gene: .